This TCR beta chain was retrieved from a study of T cell responses to AZD1222 COVID-19 vaccine. Generated by immunoSEQ multiplex PCR, the TCRdb table keeps only in-frame clones and is missing some. The table includes some 140,000 clones, over 85% detected once. The V gene's germline CDR1 is SNHLY and CDR2 FYNNEI. The CDR3 consists of 14 residues. V was shortened by 6 bases and J by 0 bases, with 9 bases between the two germline ends. The sequence derives from an adult who received the AZD1222 COVID-19 vaccine. The V gene is TRBV2, the J gene TRBJ1-5; tentatively, D is TRBD1 (5 bases). The sample here was peripheral blood, taken 28 days after the second AZD1222 dose. CDR3 sequence (DNA): TGTGCCAGCAGGGGGACGTTTAGCAATCAGCCCCAGCATTTT. It codes for CASRGTFSNQPQHF.